The T cell receptor (beta chain) described here comes from a study of T cell responses to AZD1222 COVID-19 vaccine (dated by TCRdb to the early 2020s). Turning to the overall study: TCR sequencing covered roughly 230 trial participants: 207 given two doses of AZD1222 and about 26 given two doses of MenACWY control vaccine. Enrollment into the trials was organized by age into subgroups of 18-55, 56-69 and 70-plus years, and those subgroups contained about 160, 30 and 59 TCR-sequenced participants, respectively. Results the study describes overall, beyond this receptor: Conclusions about previously exposed vaccinees are limited because only five to seven AZD1222 recipients were SARS-CoV-2 seropositive at baseline. Because no day 14 peak-response samples were available, repertoires were characterized only after the peak T cell response. The whole spike protein was spanned by vaccine-associated CD4 TCRs, and dominant responses were seen in regions 160-218 and 743-854. In the small 56-69-year group, the increase in depth fell short of significance, most likely because of low power. Nearly half of unique spike-specific TCRs reportedly recognized epitopes outside regions mutated in the B.1.351 and B.1.1.7 variants. After two AZD1222 doses, spike-specific TCR breadth and depth were significantly higher than at day 0 and than in MenACWY recipients. Participants were mostly white British, with more females than males. The authors suggested clonal diversity may have been underestimated.

The CDR3 regions of human TCRbeta chains were analyzed by immunosequencing. Concerning the study's data processing: Repertoire TCRs were matched against a reference library of SARS-CoV-2-specific TCRs generated with the MIRA antigen-specificity platform. Breadth was defined as the fraction of unique TCRs that were SARS-CoV-2-associated, and depth was defined as the fraction of total T cells that were SARS-CoV-2-associated. Each spike-specific TCR was assigned to its reactive spike region and to a CD4 or CD8 class using the MIRA data. Log10-transformed breadth and depth values were compared by one-way ANOVA with Sidak's multiple comparisons tests. Held by TCRdb, this immuneACCESS table contains in-frame sequences only and omits some clones. Under half of the omission traces to an unresolved V gene where checked; the cause of the rest is unknown. D and trimming come from the DNA, and the V and J calls and clone size come from that table. In this sample the table shows roughly 120,000 clones, approximately 85% of which occur a single time. The ten largest make up roughly 3.7% of the sample.

According to the study, the label for this sample's time point signals: baseline before first vaccination. The label giving this sample's treatment or condition can be read as: meningococcal conjugate vaccine given as trial control. Vaccinee samples came from UK trials COV001 and COV002, including a single-blind randomized controlled phase 2/3 trial of AZD1222 (ChAdOx1 nCoV-19) in healthy adults. For TCRbeta chain sequencing, PBMC samples were collected from trial participants at day 0 and at day 28 after the second dose. Per the germline V gene, MDHEN is the CDR1 and SYDVKM is the CDR2. The CDR3 measures 13 amino acids from cysteine to phenylalanine. Only CDR3 DNA remains: 39 bases, in frame from the first base. As concerns this clone: No cognate antigen has been identified for it. An end of the junction does not agree with germline; a read error may underlie this.

The chain was built from TRBV28 and TRBJ1-1; no confident D gene assignment can be made. This receptor was taken from an adult in good health. The specimen comprised peripheral blood, sampled on day 0 of MenACWY control vaccination. The sequence in DNA is TGTGCCAGCAGTCTCGGATCTCTCCCTTTTGCTGTCTTT. It is translated as CASSLGSLPFAVF.